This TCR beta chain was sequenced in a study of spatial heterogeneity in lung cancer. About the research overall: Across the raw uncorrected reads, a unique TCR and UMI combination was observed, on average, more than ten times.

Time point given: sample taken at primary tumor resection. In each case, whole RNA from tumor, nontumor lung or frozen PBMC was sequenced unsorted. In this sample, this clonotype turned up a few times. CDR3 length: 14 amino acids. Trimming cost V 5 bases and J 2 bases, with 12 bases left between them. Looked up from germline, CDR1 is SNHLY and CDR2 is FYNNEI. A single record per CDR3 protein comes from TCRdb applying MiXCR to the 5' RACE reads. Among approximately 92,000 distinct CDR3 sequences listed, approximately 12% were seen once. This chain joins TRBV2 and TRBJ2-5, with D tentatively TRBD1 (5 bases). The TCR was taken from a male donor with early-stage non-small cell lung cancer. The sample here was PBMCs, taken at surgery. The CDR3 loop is CASSKRTTQETQYF. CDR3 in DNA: TGTGCCAGCAGTAAAAGGACAACACAAGAGACCCAGTACTTC.